The present entry profiles one TCR beta chain with its context. The antigen is not known. CDR1 and CDR2 from the germline V gene are MNHNY and SVGAGI (reference sequence). CDR3 length: 15 amino acids. Germline trimming cut 6 bases from V and 1 base from J; bases unmatched to any gene: 5. The library was built from roughly 400 ng RNA with molecular barcoded adaptors for alpha/delta and beta/gamma chains. TCRdb ran MiXCR on the reads and lists one entry per CDR3 protein. The repertoire has some 120,000 distinct CDR3 sequences, about an eighth of them found once; the top ten carry around 10%. This sample stems from a study of read filtering for tumor transcriptome and immune sequencing. Study in general: The cohort had over 16 men and approximately 14 women aged about 47 to 90, mean roughly 65 years. The study's findings and limits: The CD138-negative fraction was mixed bone marrow immune cells, not pure T cells. Approximately 82% of IR-seq clonotypes had a single read, yet these held roughly 3.8% of reads.

Bone marrow was sampled from every patient at the time of active disease. The chain recombines TRBV6-6 with TRBJ1-1; 10 bases agree with TRBD1. The TCR comes from a donor aged 40 or over with multiple myeloma. Sequencing was performed on a population of CD138-negative cells sorted from bone marrow. CDR3: CASRGGTGENTEAFF. The CDR3 DNA reads TGTGCCAGCAGGGGGGGGACAGGGGAGAACACTGAAGCTTTCTTT.